This TCR beta chain was identified in a study of cytomegalovirus exposure and HLA in healthy donors (dated by TCRdb to about 2017). About the study as a whole: The roughly 700 repertoires of the first cohort and the 120 validation repertoires were produced on the same platform, according to a later analysis. The study was designed to test whether signatures of past pathogen exposure could be identified by cataloging public T cell receptors. Besides the first cohort of 500 to 700 subjects, a separate validation cohort made up of over 100 different subjects was used. The study combined high-throughput TCR immunosequencing, statistical association of individual TCRs with disease status, and machine learning to predict cytomegalovirus infection status. The investigation overall reported the following: In the study, approximately 150 TCR beta chains were listed as associated with cytomegalovirus. The classifier was reported to diagnose cytomegalovirus status with high specificity and sensitivity in both the original cohort and the validation cohort. A later analysis found that TCRs clustered in the first cohort also tended to co-occur in the 120 validation repertoires, with more than 90% of cluster scores above 0. It was suggested by the authors that the approach could potentially be generalized to other disease states and immunological phenotypes. A later analysis lacked HLA typing for the validation cohort, so it scored co-occurrence in that cohort across all 110 or so repertoires. Three of the identified cytomegalovirus-associated TCR beta chains were confirmed in vitro to be specific for cytomegalovirus antigens. Most TCR sequences were seen in very few donors, while some public TCRs were found in many individuals.

Worth noting for this clone: It lacks a known antigen. No base qualities exist here, and no much larger clone lies one base off it.

Donors formed part of the validation cohort, which comprised 120 subjects and was distinct from the first cohort of 670 or so subjects. Spanning cysteine to phenylalanine, the CDR3 consists of 14 amino acids. Left in the record is the CDR3 DNA by itself, 42 bases read in frame from the first base. V lost 6 bases and J lost 0 bases; the stretch between them is 11 bases long. CDR1 and CDR2, per the germline V gene, are KGHSH and LQKENI. Library method: the immunoSEQ multiplex PCR assay. As for the authors' bioinformatics: A statistical classification framework was built for diagnosing cytomegalovirus status from the catalog of TCR beta chain sequences. Not all clones reach the TCRdb copy of this immuneACCESS table, which keeps in-frame sequences only. Checked studies attribute under half of the gap to unresolved V genes and leave the rest unexplained. The DNA was the basis for D and trimming; V, J and clone size are from that table. The sample table records over 250,000 clones; roughly 87% of these occur just once. The top ten clones comprise over 1% of the sample.

The chain employs TRBV18 and TRBJ2-5, and TRBD2 may be the D gene, going by 5 matching bases. The sequence derives from a woman in her thirties in good health and CMV-seropositive. The sequenced sample consisted of PBMCs. The CDR3 protein: CASSPGLYQETQYF. The DNA is TGTGCCAGCTCCCCTGGACTCTACCAAGAGACCCAGTACTTC.